This T cell receptor beta chain was identified in a study of spatial heterogeneity in lung cancer. Study-wide results and limits: Intratumoral expanded alpha and beta TCR counts were found to track tumor mutation counts.

Described time point: sample taken at primary tumor resection. V dropped 6 bases and J dropped 6; count of bases not matched to a gene: 8. Germline V gives CDR1 MNHNS, CDR2 SASEGT. This CDR3 has 14 amino acids. A note on this clonotype: Its antigen is undetermined.

One entry per CDR3 protein, called by TCRdb with MiXCR from the 5' RACE reads. This repertoire shows approximately 21,000 distinct CDR3 sequences, approximately 4.8% found once; its top ten account for roughly a tenth. The sample in question was lung tumor tissue, obtained at surgery. The clonotype originates from a male donor with early-stage non-small cell lung cancer. The chain has TRBV6-1 and TRBJ1-1, with 9 bases lining up with TRBD1. The CDR3 nucleotides read TGTGCCAGCAGGAGGGACAGGGAAAGGGCTGAAGCTTTCTTT. Translation: CASRRDRERAEAFF.